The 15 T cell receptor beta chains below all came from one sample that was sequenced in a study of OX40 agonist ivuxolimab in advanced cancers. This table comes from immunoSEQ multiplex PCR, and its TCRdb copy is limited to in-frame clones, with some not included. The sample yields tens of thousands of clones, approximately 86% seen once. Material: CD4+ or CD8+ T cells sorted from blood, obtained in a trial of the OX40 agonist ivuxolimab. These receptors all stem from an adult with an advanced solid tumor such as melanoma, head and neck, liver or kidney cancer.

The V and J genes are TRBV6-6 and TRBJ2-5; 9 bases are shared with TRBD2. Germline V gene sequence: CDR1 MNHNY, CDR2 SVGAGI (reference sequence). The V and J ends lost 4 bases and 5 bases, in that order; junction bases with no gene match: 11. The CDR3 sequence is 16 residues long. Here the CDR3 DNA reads TGTGCCAGCAGTTCGGGCGGGAGGGCCCTCGTGGAGACCCAGTACTTC. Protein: CASSSGGRALVETQYF.

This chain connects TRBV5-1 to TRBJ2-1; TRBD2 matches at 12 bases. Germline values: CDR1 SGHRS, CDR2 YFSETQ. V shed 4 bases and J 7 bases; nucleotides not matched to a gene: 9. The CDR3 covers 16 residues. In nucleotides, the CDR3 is TGCGCCAGCAGCCTAGCTAGCGGGGGGGCCAGTAATGAGCAGTTCTTC. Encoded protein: CASSLASGGASNEQFF. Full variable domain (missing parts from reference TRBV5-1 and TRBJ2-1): KAGVTQTPRYLIKTRGQQVTLSCSPISGHRSVSWYQQTPGQGLQFLFEYFSETQRNKGNFPGRFSGRQFSNSRSEMNVSTLELGDSALYLCASSLASGGASNEQFFGPGTRLTVL.

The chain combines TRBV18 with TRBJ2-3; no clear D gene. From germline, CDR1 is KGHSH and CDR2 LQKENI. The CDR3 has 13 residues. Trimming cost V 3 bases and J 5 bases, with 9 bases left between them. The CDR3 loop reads CASSPQFRDTQYF. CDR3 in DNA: TGTGCCAGCTCACCGCAGTTCAGAGATACGCAGTATTTT.

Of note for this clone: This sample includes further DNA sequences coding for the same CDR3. Here the CDR3 DNA reads TGTGCCAGCAGTTACGGGAGAGTTGAGACCCAGTACTTC. It specifies CASSYGRVETQYF. The rearrangement links TRBV6-5 to TRBJ2-5; D perhaps matches TRBD2 (5 bases). Germline V gene lookup returns CDR1 MNHEY and CDR2 SVGAGI. Trimming left V 2 bases short and J 5 bases short, with 9 bases between. This CDR3 is built from 13 residues.

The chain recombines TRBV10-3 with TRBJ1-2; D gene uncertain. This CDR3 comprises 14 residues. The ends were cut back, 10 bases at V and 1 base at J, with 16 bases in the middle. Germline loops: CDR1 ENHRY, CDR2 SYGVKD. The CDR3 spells CATFSTGGNYGYTF. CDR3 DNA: TGTGCCACTTTCTCCACGGGCGGTAACTATGGCTACACCTTC.

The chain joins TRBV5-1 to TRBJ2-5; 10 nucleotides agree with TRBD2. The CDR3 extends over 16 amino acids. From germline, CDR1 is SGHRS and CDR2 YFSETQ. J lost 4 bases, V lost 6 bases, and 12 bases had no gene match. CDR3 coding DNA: TGCGCCAGCAACCGAGGGGCTAGCGGGGGTTCAGAGACCCAGTACTTC. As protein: CASNRGASGGSETQYF.

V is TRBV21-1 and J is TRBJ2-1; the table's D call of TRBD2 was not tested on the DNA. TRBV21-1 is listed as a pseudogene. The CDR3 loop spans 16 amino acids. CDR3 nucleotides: TGTGCCAGCAGCCATTGTCCGGACTTGTTCTACAATGAGCAGTTCTTC. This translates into CASSHCPDLFYNEQFF.

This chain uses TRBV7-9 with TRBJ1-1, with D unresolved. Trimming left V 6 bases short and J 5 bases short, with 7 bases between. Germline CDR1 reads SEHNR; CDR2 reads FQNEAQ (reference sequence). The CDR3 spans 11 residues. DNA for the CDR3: TGTGCCAGCAGTTACCAAACTGAAGCTTTCTTT. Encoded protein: CASSYQTEAFF.

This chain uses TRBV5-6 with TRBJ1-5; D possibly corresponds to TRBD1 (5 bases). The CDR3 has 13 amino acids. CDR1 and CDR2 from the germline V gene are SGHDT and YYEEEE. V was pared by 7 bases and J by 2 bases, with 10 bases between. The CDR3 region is CASAGGGNQPQHF. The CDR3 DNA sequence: TGTGCCAGCGCCGGGGGGGGCAATCAGCCCCAGCATTTT.

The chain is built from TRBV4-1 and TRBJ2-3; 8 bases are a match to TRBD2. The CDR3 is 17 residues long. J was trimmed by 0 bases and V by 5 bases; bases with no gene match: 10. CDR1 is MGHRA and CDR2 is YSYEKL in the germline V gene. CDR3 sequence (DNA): TGCGCCAGCAGCAAAGGCCCCTCTAGCGGGAGCACAGATACGCAGTATTTT. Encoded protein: CASSKGPSSGSTDTQYF.

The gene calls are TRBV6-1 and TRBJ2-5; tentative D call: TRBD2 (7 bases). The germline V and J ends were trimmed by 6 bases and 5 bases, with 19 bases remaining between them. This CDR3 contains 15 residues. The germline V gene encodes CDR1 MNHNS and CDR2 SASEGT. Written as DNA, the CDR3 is TGTGCCAGCAGCCCAAACCGGGGGGCCGGGGAGACCCAGTACTTC. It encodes CASSPNRGAGETQYF.

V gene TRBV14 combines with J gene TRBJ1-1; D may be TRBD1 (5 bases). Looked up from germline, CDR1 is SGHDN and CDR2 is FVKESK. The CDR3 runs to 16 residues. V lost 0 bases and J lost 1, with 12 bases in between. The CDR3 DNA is TGTGCCAGCAGCCAAGAGCGGGCAGGGACGAACACTGAAGCTTTCTTT. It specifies CASSQERAGTNTEAFF. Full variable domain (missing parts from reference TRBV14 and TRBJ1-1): EAGVTQFPSHSVIEKGQTVTLRCDPISGHDNLYWYRRVMGKEIKFLLHFVKESKQDESGMPNNRFLAERTGGTYSTLKVQPAELEDSGVYFCASSQERAGTNTEAFFGQGTRLTVV.

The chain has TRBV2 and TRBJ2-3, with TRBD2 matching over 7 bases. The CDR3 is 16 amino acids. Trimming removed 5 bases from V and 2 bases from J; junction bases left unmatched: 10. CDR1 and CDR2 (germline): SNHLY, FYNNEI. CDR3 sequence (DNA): TGTGCCAGCAGTCGTAATAGCGGGTTTCCCACAGATACGCAGTATTTT. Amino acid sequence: CASSRNSGFPTDTQYF.

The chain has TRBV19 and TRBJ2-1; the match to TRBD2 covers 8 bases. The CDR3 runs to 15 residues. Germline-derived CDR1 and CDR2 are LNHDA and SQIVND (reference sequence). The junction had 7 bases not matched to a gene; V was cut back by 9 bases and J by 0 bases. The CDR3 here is CASSPGTSSYNEQFF. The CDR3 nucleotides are TGTGCCAGCAGCCCGGGGACTAGCTCCTACAATGAGCAGTTCTTC. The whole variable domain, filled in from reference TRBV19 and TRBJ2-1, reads DGGITQSPKYLFRKEGQNVTLSCEQNLNHDAMYWYRQDPGQGLRLIYYSQIVNDFQKGDIAEGYSVSREKKESFPLTVTSAQKNPTAFYLCASSPGTSSYNEQFFGPGTRLTVL.

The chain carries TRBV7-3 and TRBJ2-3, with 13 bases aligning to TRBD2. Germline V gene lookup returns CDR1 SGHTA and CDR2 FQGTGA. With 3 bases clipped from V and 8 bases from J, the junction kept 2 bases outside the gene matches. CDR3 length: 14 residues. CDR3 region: CASSFGLAGATQYF. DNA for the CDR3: TGTGCCAGCAGCTTCGGACTAGCGGGGGCTACGCAGTATTTT.